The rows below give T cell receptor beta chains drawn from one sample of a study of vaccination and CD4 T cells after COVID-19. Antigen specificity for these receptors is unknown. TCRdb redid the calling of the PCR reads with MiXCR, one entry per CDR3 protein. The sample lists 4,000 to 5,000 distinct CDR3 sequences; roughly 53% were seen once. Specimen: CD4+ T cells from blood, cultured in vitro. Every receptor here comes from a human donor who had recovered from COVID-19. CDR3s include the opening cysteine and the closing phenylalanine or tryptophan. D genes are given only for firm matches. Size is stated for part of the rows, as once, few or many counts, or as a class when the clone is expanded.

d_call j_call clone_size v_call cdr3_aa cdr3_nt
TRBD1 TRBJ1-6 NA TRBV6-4 CASRNDREPLHF TGTGCCAGCAGGAACGACAGGGAACCCCTCCACTTT
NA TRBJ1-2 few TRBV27 CASSKGGGGYTF TGTGCCAGCAGTAAGGGGGGAGGAGGCTACACCTTC
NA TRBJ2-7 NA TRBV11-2 CASSLLDNYEQYF TGTGCCAGCAGCTTGTTGGATAACTACGAGCAGTACTTC
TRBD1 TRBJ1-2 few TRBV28 CASKDRGNGYTF TGTGCCAGCAAGGACAGGGGAAATGGCTACACCTTC
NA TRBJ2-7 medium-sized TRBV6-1 CASSGRGGLTYEQYF TGTGCCAGCAGTGGACGGGGTGGGTTGACCTACGAGCAGTACTTC
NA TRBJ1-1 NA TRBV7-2 CASSLVGMNTEAFF TGTGCCAGCAGCTTAGTGGGGATGAACACTGAAGCTTTCTTT
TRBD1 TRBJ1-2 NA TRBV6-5 CASSYQGAGGYTF TGTGCCAGCAGTTATCAGGGGGCTGGGGGCTACACCTTC
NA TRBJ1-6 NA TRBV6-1 CASLKGYNSPLHF TGTGCCAGTCTGAAGGGGTATAATTCACCCCTCCACTTT
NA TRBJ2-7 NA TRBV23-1 CASSQSWGTYEQYF TGCGCCAGCAGTCAATCGTGGGGGACCTACGAGCAGTACTTC
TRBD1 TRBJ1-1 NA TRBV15 CATSARGGNTEAFF TGTGCCACCAGCGCCAGGGGGGGGAACACTGAAGCTTTCTTT
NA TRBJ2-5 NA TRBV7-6 CASSLGAETQYF TGTGCCAGCAGCTTAGGGGCAGAGACCCAGTACTTC
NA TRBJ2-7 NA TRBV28 CASRSSYEQYF TGTGCCAGTAGGAGCTCCTACGAGCAGTACTTC
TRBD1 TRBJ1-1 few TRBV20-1 CSAAGGGWAFF TGCAGTGCTGCAGGGGGAGGGTGGGCTTTCTTT
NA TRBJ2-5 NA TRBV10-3 CAISGQQETQYF TGTGCCATCAGTGGACAGCAAGAGACCCAGTACTTC
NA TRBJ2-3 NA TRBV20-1 CSVSPNTDTQYF TGCAGTGTTTCCCCTAACACAGATACGCAGTATTTT
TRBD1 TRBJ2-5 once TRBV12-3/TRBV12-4 CASRETGETQYF TGTGCCAGCAGGGAGACAGGGGAGACCCAGTACTTC
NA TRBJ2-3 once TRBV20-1 CSARDRPGDTQYF TGCAGTGCTAGGGACCGTCCCGGGGATACGCAGTATTTT
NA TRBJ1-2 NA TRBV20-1 CGSRQAYGYTF TGCGGAAGTCGACAGGCCTATGGCTACACCTTC
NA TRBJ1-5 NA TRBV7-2 CASSLVSEDQPQHF TGTGCCAGCAGCTTAGTATCAGAAGATCAGCCCCAGCATTTT
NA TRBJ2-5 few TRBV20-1 CSARVGTTAQETQYF TGCAGTGCTAGAGTAGGGACGACTGCTCAAGAGACTCAGTACTTC
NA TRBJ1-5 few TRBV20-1 CSAGWVGSNQPQHF TGCAGTGCTGGATGGGTAGGAAGCAATCAGCCCCAGCATTTT
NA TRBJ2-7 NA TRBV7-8 CASSLGDDGAYEQYF TGTGCCAGCAGCCTCGGGGACGACGGGGCCTACGAGCAGTACTTC
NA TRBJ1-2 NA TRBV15 CATSRDSEYGYTF TGTGCCACCAGCAGAGATTCAGAGTATGGCTACACCTTC
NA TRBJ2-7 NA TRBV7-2 CASSLLRGGLGYEQYF TGTGCCAGCAGCCTCCTACGAGGAGGGCTGGGCTACGAGCAGTACTTC
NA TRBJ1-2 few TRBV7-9 CASSPRNEDGYTF TGTGCCAGCAGCCCCCGGAACGAGGATGGCTACACCTTC
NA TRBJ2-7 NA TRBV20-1 CSAPDRTYEQYF TGCAGTGCTCCGGACAGAACCTACGAGCAGTACTTC
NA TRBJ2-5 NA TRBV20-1 CSAPRGETQYF TGCAGTGCTCCTCGAGGGGAGACCCAGTACTTC
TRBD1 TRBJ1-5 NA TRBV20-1 CSAPSTGTDNQPQHF TGCAGTGCTCCCTCTACCGGGACAGACAATCAGCCCCAGCATTTT
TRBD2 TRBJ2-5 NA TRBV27 CASGSSGVSETQYF TGTGCCAGTGGGTCTAGCGGGGTGTCAGAGACCCAGTACTTC
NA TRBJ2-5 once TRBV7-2 CASSPTRETQYF TGTGCCAGCAGTCCCACCCGGGAGACCCAGTACTTC
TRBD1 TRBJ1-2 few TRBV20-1 CSAPPGGTAYYGYTF TGCAGTGCTCCCCCCGGGGGGACAGCCTACTATGGCTACACCTTC
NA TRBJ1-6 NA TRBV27 CASSETGFVMGVSPLHF TGTGCCAGCAGTGAGACAGGCTTTGTAATGGGGGTTTCACCCCTCCACTTT
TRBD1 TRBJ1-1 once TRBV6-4 CASSDRDRATEAFF TGTGCCAGCAGTGACAGGGACAGGGCCACTGAAGCTTTCTTT
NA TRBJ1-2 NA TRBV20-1 CSARVGGGYTF TGCAGTGCTAGGGTCGGGGGGGGCTACACCTTC
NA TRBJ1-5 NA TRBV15 CATSRERGQPQHF TGTGCCACCAGCAGAGAGAGGGGTCAGCCCCAGCATTTT
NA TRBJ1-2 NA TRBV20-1 CSASFGGGLPYGYTF TGCAGTGCTAGTTTCGGCGGGGGACTCCCCTATGGCTACACCTTC
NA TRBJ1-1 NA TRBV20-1 CSARRTEAFF TGCAGTGCTAGGCGGACAGAAGCTTTCTTT
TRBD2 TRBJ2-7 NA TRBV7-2 CASSLTLAGGHEQYF TGTGCCAGCAGCTTAACCTTAGCGGGGGGACACGAGCAGTACTTC
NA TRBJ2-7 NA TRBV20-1 CSARVEAAYYEQYF TGCAGTGCTAGAGTTGAGGCAGCCTACTACGAGCAGTACTTC
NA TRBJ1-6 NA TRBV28 CASSLSSGSPLHF TGTGCCAGCAGTTTATCATCGGGTTCACCCCTCCACTTT
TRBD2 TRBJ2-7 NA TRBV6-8 CASSQGLAGGAGDEQYF TGTGCCAGCAGTCAAGGACTAGCGGGGGGCGCAGGGGACGAGCAGTACTTC
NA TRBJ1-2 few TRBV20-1 CSARDPRGYTF TGCAGTGCTAGAGATCCCAGAGGCTACACCTTC
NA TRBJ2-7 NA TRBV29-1 CSVAKVHPYEQYF TGCAGCGTTGCGAAGGTGCACCCCTACGAGCAGTACTTC
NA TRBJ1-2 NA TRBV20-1 CSAANSDGYTF TGCAGTGCTGCAAACTCCGATGGCTACACCTTC
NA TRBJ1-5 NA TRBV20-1 CSASQSINQPQHF TGCAGTGCTAGCCAGTCGATTAATCAGCCCCAGCATTTT
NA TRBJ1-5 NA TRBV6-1 CASSEGRGLQPQHF TGTGCCAGCAGTGAAGGGAGGGGGTTGCAGCCCCAGCATTTT
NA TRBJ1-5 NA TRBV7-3 CASSLGQPQHF TGTGCCAGCAGCTTAGGTCAGCCCCAGCATTTT
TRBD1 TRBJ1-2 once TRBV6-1 CASSQGGRNGYTF TGTGCCAGCAGCCAGGGGGGAAGGAATGGCTACACCTTC
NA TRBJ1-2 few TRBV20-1 CSATGEVGYTF TGCAGTGCTACAGGGGAAGTTGGCTACACCTTC
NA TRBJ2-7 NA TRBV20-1 CSAWTQGASYEQYF TGCAGTGCTTGGACCCAAGGGGCCTCCTACGAGCAGTACTTC
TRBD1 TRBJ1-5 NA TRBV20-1 CSAPTGVNQPQHF TGCAGTGCTCCTACAGGGGTGAATCAGCCCCAGCATTTT
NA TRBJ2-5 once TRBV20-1 CSARERVLETQYF TGCAGTGCCCGTGAGAGGGTTTTGGAGACCCAGTACTTC
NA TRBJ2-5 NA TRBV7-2 CASSLNTGLETQYF TGTGCCAGCAGCTTAAATACAGGGTTAGAGACCCAGTACTTC
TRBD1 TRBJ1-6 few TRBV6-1 CASEQGGFDSPLHF TGTGCCAGCGAACAGGGGGGGTTCGATTCACCCCTCCACTTT
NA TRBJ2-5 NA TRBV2 CASSEVETQYF TGTGCCAGCAGTGAAGTTGAGACCCAGTACTTC
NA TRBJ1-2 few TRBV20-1 CSAGYREDGYTF TGCAGTGCTGGATACCGGGAGGATGGCTACACCTTC
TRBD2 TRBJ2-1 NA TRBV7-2 CASSLVAGGRSEQFF TGTGCCAGCAGCTTAGTAGCGGGGGGGCGGAGTGAGCAGTTCTTC
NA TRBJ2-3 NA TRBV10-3 CAAKHHQGLGTDTQYF TGTGCCGCAAAGCATCATCAGGGACTGGGCACAGATACGCAGTATTTT
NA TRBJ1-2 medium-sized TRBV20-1 CSAPPGAGGYTF TGCAGTGCCCCCCCAGGGGCGGGAGGCTACACCTTC